Listed below are T cell receptor beta chains from one sample, sequenced in a study of cytomegalovirus exposure and HLA in healthy donors. Sequencing was performed with immunoSEQ multiplex PCR; in TCRdb, only in-frame clones are kept and a portion is missing. The sample holds a few hundred thousand clones, about 89% seen once. The sequenced sample consisted of PBMCs. The receptor set was obtained from a woman between 18 and 30 years old in good health and CMV-seronegative. The CDR3 runs from the conserved cysteine through the conserved F or W. Each record gives: V gene, J gene, clone size, D gene, CDR3 protein, CDR3 DNA. The D gene is left open where the match is weak. Rows may omit the clone size; those that give it use once, few, many or a size class.

v_call: TRBV7-2; j_call: TRBJ2-5; clone_size: -; d_call: -; cdr3_aa: CASSFTGLQETQYF; cdr3_nt: TGTGCCAGCAGCTTTACGGGATTACAAGAGACCCAGTACTTC
v_call: TRBV2; j_call: TRBJ1-2; clone_size: few; d_call: -; cdr3_aa: CASSDDPREPNYGYTF; cdr3_nt: TGTGCCAGCAGTGATGATCCCAGGGAACCTAACTATGGCTACACCTTC
v_call: TRBV30; j_call: TRBJ2-3; clone_size: once; d_call: -; cdr3_aa: CALASGTDTQYF; cdr3_nt: TGTGCCTTAGCTAGCGGCACAGATACGCAGTATTTT
v_call: TRBV9; j_call: TRBJ2-2; clone_size: once; d_call: -; cdr3_aa: CASSAAQGSGELFF; cdr3_nt: TGTGCCAGCAGCGCCGCTCAGGGGTCCGGGGAGCTGTTTTTT
v_call: TRBV7-2; j_call: TRBJ1-4; clone_size: -; d_call: -; cdr3_aa: CASSGRNVGEKLFF; cdr3_nt: TGTGCCAGCAGCGGGCGTAATGTCGGTGAAAAACTGTTTTTT
v_call: TRBV5-3; j_call: TRBJ2-4; clone_size: -; d_call: -; cdr3_aa: CARSSGGENIQYF; cdr3_nt: TGTGCCAGAAGCTCCGGGGGTGAAAACATTCAGTACTTC
v_call: TRBV7-6; j_call: TRBJ2-7; clone_size: few; d_call: TRBD1; cdr3_aa: CASSAGTDYEQYF; cdr3_nt: TGTGCCAGCAGCGCCGGGACAGACTACGAGCAGTACTTC
v_call: TRBV7-2; j_call: TRBJ2-7; clone_size: -; d_call: -; cdr3_aa: CASSLGSGAYEQYF; cdr3_nt: TGTGCCAGCAGCTTAGGGTCAGGGGCCTACGAGCAGTACTTC
v_call: TRBV5-4; j_call: TRBJ2-7; clone_size: -; d_call: -; cdr3_aa: CASSLLASETYEQYF; cdr3_nt: TGTGCCAGCAGCTTGCTCGCTAGCGAAACCTACGAGCAGTACTTC
v_call: TRBV4-2; j_call: TRBJ1-1; clone_size: -; d_call: -; cdr3_aa: CASSQEHTGGEAFF; cdr3_nt: TGTGCCAGCAGCCAAGAGCATACGGGGGGTGAAGCTTTCTTT
v_call: TRBV4-1; j_call: TRBJ2-3; clone_size: -; d_call: -; cdr3_aa: CASSLRKQVPNTDTQYF; cdr3_nt: TGCGCCAGCAGCCTCAGGAAACAGGTCCCCAACACAGATACGCAGTATTTT
v_call: TRBV14; j_call: TRBJ2-5; clone_size: once; d_call: TRBD2; cdr3_aa: CASSQVGLGMKTQYF; cdr3_nt: TGTGCCAGCAGCCAAGTCGGACTAGGGATGAAGACCCAGTACTTC
v_call: TRBV9; j_call: TRBJ2-3; clone_size: -; d_call: TRBD2; cdr3_aa: CASSVTSGGDTQYF; cdr3_nt: TGTGCCAGCAGCGTAACTTCGGGGGGAGATACGCAGTATTTT
v_call: TRBV29-1; j_call: TRBJ2-5; clone_size: -; d_call: TRBD1; cdr3_aa: CSGQGVEETQYF; cdr3_nt: TGCAGCGGCCAGGGGGTGGAGGAGACCCAGTACTTC
v_call: TRBV4-3; j_call: TRBJ2-1; clone_size: once; d_call: TRBD2; cdr3_aa: CASSPPVPLAGGRNEQFF; cdr3_nt: TGCGCCAGCAGCCCCCCCGTCCCTCTAGCGGGGGGCCGCAATGAGCAGTTCTTC
v_call: TRBV30; j_call: TRBJ1-2; clone_size: -; d_call: TRBD1; cdr3_aa: CAWSPDRGRGYTF; cdr3_nt: TGTGCCTGGTCCCCAGACAGGGGTAGAGGCTACACCTTC
v_call: TRBV5-4; j_call: TRBJ2-1; clone_size: -; d_call: TRBD2; cdr3_aa: CASKLAGGRTEQFF; cdr3_nt: TGTGCCAGCAAACTAGCGGGGGGGCGAACTGAGCAGTTCTTC
v_call: TRBV29-1; j_call: TRBJ2-3; clone_size: -; d_call: -; cdr3_aa: CSVEGRSGGADTQYF; cdr3_nt: TGCAGCGTTGAAGGTAGGAGTGGAGGAGCAGATACGCAGTATTTT
v_call: TRBV7-6; j_call: TRBJ1-1; clone_size: -; d_call: -; cdr3_aa: CATSRRENTEAFF; cdr3_nt: TGTGCCACCTCCAGACGGGAGAACACTGAAGCTTTCTTT
v_call: TRBV5-8; j_call: TRBJ2-5; clone_size: -; d_call: -; cdr3_aa: CASTLKRRETQYF; cdr3_nt: TGTGCCAGCACCCTTAAACGGCGGGAGACCCAGTACTTC
v_call: TRBV27; j_call: TRBJ2-7; clone_size: -; d_call: -; cdr3_aa: CASGLPPYEQYF; cdr3_nt: TGTGCCAGCGGCTTGCCCCCCTACGAGCAGTACTTC
v_call: TRBV28; j_call: TRBJ1-6; clone_size: -; d_call: -; cdr3_aa: CASSDDRSNSPLHF; cdr3_nt: TGTGCCAGCAGTGATGACAGGTCTAATTCACCCCTCCACTTT
v_call: TRBV11-3; j_call: TRBJ2-2; clone_size: -; d_call: -; cdr3_aa: CASSLWLAIHTGELFF; cdr3_nt: TGTGCCAGCAGCTTATGGCTAGCTATCCACACCGGGGAGCTGTTTTTT
v_call: TRBV5-1; j_call: TRBJ1-3; clone_size: -; d_call: -; cdr3_aa: CASSLDGGPGNTIYF; cdr3_nt: TGCGCCAGCAGCTTGGACGGGGGGCCCGGAAACACCATATATTTT
v_call: TRBV7-6; j_call: TRBJ2-6; clone_size: -; d_call: TRBD1; cdr3_aa: CASSPRGQGSPGANVLTF; cdr3_nt: TGTGCCAGCAGTCCACGGGGACAGGGCTCCCCTGGGGCCAACGTCCTGACTTTC
v_call: TRBV5-5; j_call: TRBJ2-7; clone_size: -; d_call: -; cdr3_aa: CASSLVAVPPGEQYF; cdr3_nt: TGTGCCAGCAGCTTGGTAGCGGTTCCCCCCGGCGAGCAGTACTTC
v_call: TRBV6-5; j_call: TRBJ1-1; clone_size: -; d_call: TRBD1; cdr3_aa: CASSYTYPPGGTEAFF; cdr3_nt: TGTGCCAGCAGTTACACCTACCCTCCAGGGGGCACTGAAGCTTTCTTT
v_call: TRBV7-8; j_call: TRBJ1-1; clone_size: -; d_call: -; cdr3_aa: CASSYERGPGTEAFF; cdr3_nt: TGTGCCAGCAGCTACGAGCGGGGGCCGGGGACTGAAGCTTTCTTT
v_call: TRBV11-2; j_call: TRBJ2-7; clone_size: -; d_call: -; cdr3_aa: CASSFRTGLGEQYF; cdr3_nt: TGTGCCAGCAGCTTTCGTACAGGGTTAGGGGAGCAGTACTTC
v_call: TRBV7-8; j_call: TRBJ2-7; clone_size: -; d_call: -; cdr3_aa: CASSPSSGGRQVREQYF; cdr3_nt: TGTGCCAGCAGCCCCAGCTCCGGGGGGCGGCAAGTTCGCGAGCAGTACTTC
v_call: TRBV10-3; j_call: TRBJ2-7; clone_size: -; d_call: TRBD1; cdr3_aa: CAISAERDRGYYEQYF; cdr3_nt: TGTGCCATCAGTGCCGAAAGGGACAGGGGGTACTACGAGCAGTACTTC
v_call: TRBV7-9; j_call: TRBJ1-2; clone_size: -; d_call: -; cdr3_aa: CASSRSDRQFNYGYTF; cdr3_nt: TGTGCCAGCAGCCGCAGCGACAGGCAATTTAACTATGGCTACACCTTC
v_call: TRBV6-6; j_call: TRBJ2-3; clone_size: -; d_call: TRBD1; cdr3_aa: CASSQTGVGTDTQYF; cdr3_nt: TGTGCCAGCAGCCAAACAGGGGTTGGCACAGATACGCAGTATTTT
v_call: TRBV6-1; j_call: TRBJ2-7; clone_size: -; d_call: TRBD1; cdr3_aa: CASRGADRASYEQYF; cdr3_nt: TGTGCCAGCAGGGGGGCGGACAGGGCCTCCTACGAGCAGTACTTC
v_call: TRBV5-5; j_call: TRBJ2-1; clone_size: -; d_call: -; cdr3_aa: CASSLVGTGSYNEQFF; cdr3_nt: TGTGCCAGCAGCTTGGTTGGTACAGGCTCCTACAATGAGCAGTTCTTC
v_call: TRBV5-1; j_call: TRBJ1-2; clone_size: -; d_call: -; cdr3_aa: CASWGFAGGSGDYGYTF; cdr3_nt: TGCGCCAGCTGGGGCTTCGCTGGAGGGTCTGGGGACTATGGCTACACCTTC
v_call: TRBV18; j_call: TRBJ2-5; clone_size: -; d_call: TRBD1; cdr3_aa: CASHTGESETQYF; cdr3_nt: TGTGCCAGCCATACAGGGGAGTCGGAGACCCAGTACTTC
v_call: TRBV19; j_call: TRBJ1-1; clone_size: -; d_call: TRBD1; cdr3_aa: CASRDTRRQGALAFF; cdr3_nt: TGTGCCAGTAGAGACACCCGTAGACAGGGGGCTCTAGCTTTCTTT
v_call: TRBV29-1; j_call: TRBJ1-1; clone_size: few; d_call: TRBD1; cdr3_aa: CSVEEQGGAGAFF; cdr3_nt: TGCAGCGTTGAAGAACAGGGGGGGGCCGGAGCTTTCTTT
v_call: TRBV25-1; j_call: TRBJ2-1; clone_size: once; d_call: -; cdr3_aa: CASSRGTRRGFYNEQFF; cdr3_nt: TGTGCCAGCAGTCGAGGGACTCGCCGAGGTTTTTACAATGAGCAGTTCTTC
v_call: TRBV5-1; j_call: TRBJ2-7; clone_size: -; d_call: TRBD2; cdr3_aa: CASSLGTSGSSYEQYF; cdr3_nt: TGCGCCAGCAGCTTGGGAACTAGCGGGAGCTCCTACGAGCAGTACTTC